This TCR beta chain derives from a study of blood T cell repertoires in COVID-19. Study overall: Acute and convalescent COVID-19 samples came from the United States, Italy and Spain.

Per the original methods: Scientists estimated how many nucleated cells there were by amplifying reference gene primers. Produced via immunoSEQ multiplex PCR; TCRdb's table is partial and in-frame only. V and J calls and clone size are copied from that table; D and trimming were computed from the DNA. Here the sample spans around 250,000 clones, about 84% being singletons. V shed 4 bases and J 4 bases; nucleotides not matched to a gene: 11. The CDR3 totals 16 residues. CDR1 and CDR2 (germline): SGDLS, YYNGEE. This chain connects TRBV9 to TRBJ2-3, with 8 bases lining up with TRBD2. The sample taken for sequencing was PBMCs or T cells enriched from blood (not recorded which). This TCR came from a woman aged 50 to 60 who had recovered from COVID-19. This CDR3 reads CASSPRGGRVADTQYF. The DNA for the CDR3 is TGTGCCAGCAGCCCCCGGGGGGGCCGGGTGGCAGATACGCAGTATTTT. The full variable domain, completed using reference TRBV9 and TRBJ2-3, is DSGVTQTPKHLITATGQRVTLRCSPRSGDLSVYWYQQSLDQGLQFLIQYYNGEERAKGNILERFSAQQFPDLHSELNLSSLELGDSALYFCASSPRGGRVADTQYFGPGTRLTVL.